The entry below describes one TCR beta chain. The CDR3 has 15 amino acids. CDR1 and CDR2 (germline): MNHEY, SMNVEV (reference sequence). V was trimmed by 0 bases and J by 6 bases, leaving 9 bases between them. The data were obtained in a study of blood T cell repertoires in COVID-19. As handled by the study authors: Estimates of nucleated cell counts were drawn from the amplification of reference gene primers. Clones were sequenced by immunoSEQ multiplex PCR, and TCRdb holds only the in-frame ones, with some missing. V, J and clone size are those of that table, while D and trimming were read from the DNA. The data show about 310,000 clones, around nine tenths seen once. Two negative PCRs, clearance, or symptom resolution characterized the recovered Cohort 3 donors.

The chain couples TRBV27 to TRBJ1-6, with D unclear. This TCR derives from a woman aged 25 to 45 who had recovered from COVID-19. Specimen: PBMCs or T cells enriched from blood (not recorded which). In DNA form, the CDR3 reads TGTGCCAGCAGTTTATCTCTAGTGGGTAATTCACCCCTCCACTTT. It encodes CASSLSLVGNSPLHF.